This T cell receptor beta chain was observed in a study of beta chain features in type 1 diabetes. The study, taken as a whole, reports: Researchers report that Type 1 diabetes patients had moderately but significantly shorter TCRB CDR3s across all four CD4+ subsets.

Concerning this clone: The antigen remains undetermined. The same CDR3 arises from other DNA sequences in this sample as well.

Sequenced material consisted of expressed TCRB transcripts (all of the isolated RNA was reverse transcribed). Here immunoSEQ multiplex PCR was the method, and the copy in TCRdb shows in-frame clones only, minus some. The profile covers hundreds of thousands of clones, with about an eighth appearing a single time and 0.03% to 0.045% taken by the ten largest. The germline V and J ends were trimmed by 2 bases and 0 bases, with 9 bases remaining between them. Germline loops: CDR1 SGHRS, CDR2 YFSETQ. CDR3 size: 16 residues. The chain joins TRBV5-1 to TRBJ2-6; no clear D. Source material: naive CD4+ T cells from blood. This clonotype was obtained from a man between 18 and 35 years old with type 1 diabetes. In nucleotides, the CDR3 is TGCGCCAGCAGCTTAGGGCAAAGCTCTGGGGCCAACGTCCTGACTTTC. It yields the protein CASSLGQSSGANVLTF.